Listed below are T cell receptor beta chains from one sample, sequenced in a study of blood T cells in healthy people across ages. Using its own MiXCR run on the 5' RACE reads, TCRdb lists one record per CDR3 protein. This sample has 630,000 or so distinct CDR3 sequences, with around 32% found just once. Material: blood. These receptors were obtained from a woman at least 80 years old in good health. Each CDR3 is given with its conserved first and last residue. Expanded clones are given a class, and other clones once, few, many or no size at all.

J gene	clone size	V gene	CDR3 protein
TRBJ2-7	NA	TRBV5-5	CASSLDHRVSTYEQYF
TRBJ2-3	many	TRBV7-2	CASSLTSGSWDTQYF
TRBJ2-1	NA	TRBV11-2	CASSLEPLAGVEGEQFF
TRBJ2-1	NA	TRBV20-1	CSARDSSGGHNEQFF
TRBJ2-7	many	TRBV7-2	CASSIRDRIYEQYF
TRBJ2-2	few	TRBV11-2	CASSPPGGLGERFF
TRBJ2-1	once	TRBV5-1	CASTETNTGGEQFF
TRBJ1-2	many	TRBV20-1	CSARGDRSNYGYTF
TRBJ1-1	many	TRBV6-6	CATSTGGFWAFF
TRBJ2-3	many	TRBV28	CASSSHGTLEDTQYF
TRBJ2-6	many	TRBV7-2	CASTLYLRGTGANVLTF
TRBJ2-2	few	TRBV5-1	CASSHRGGQGTNTGELFF
TRBJ2-3	NA	TRBV6-2/TRBV6-3	CASRTRDRRGDTQYF
TRBJ2-4	NA	TRBV20-1	CSAPRAPGQHLAKNIQYF
TRBJ2-6	NA	TRBV28	CASSLPGRNPEGPGANVLTF
TRBJ1-5	few	TRBV30	CAWEEQGASNQPQHF
TRBJ2-2	few	TRBV6-1	CASCQVSNTGELFF
TRBJ2-5	many	TRBV28	CASTARETQYF
TRBJ2-1	many	TRBV5-1	CASSPDRVGGNEQFF
TRBJ1-1	many	TRBV4-2	CASNRQGALDEAFF
TRBJ2-1	once	TRBV5-1	CASSLAPSGGIEQFF
TRBJ1-1	many	TRBV4-3	CASSQDWGRTEAFF
TRBJ1-1	few	TRBV28	CASRLTGSTEAFF
TRBJ2-7	many	TRBV7-2	CASSLTGGLYEQYF
TRBJ1-1	NA	TRBV7-9	CASSQLRVNTEAFF
TRBJ2-7	many	TRBV12-3/TRBV12-4	CASSLRQALSYEQYF
TRBJ2-3	NA	TRBV9	CASSIGGAYTQYF
TRBJ1-4	few	TRBV25-1	CASSEQGINEKLFF
TRBJ2-5	NA	TRBV7-9	CASSRLDAVQETQYF
TRBJ2-1	many	TRBV5-6	CASSWTGTAYNEQFF
TRBJ1-5	many	TRBV4-1	CASSQEATVNQPQHF
TRBJ2-3	NA	TRBV7-3	CASSRTGRQDTQYF
TRBJ2-5	many	TRBV5-4	CASSLLGQTQYF
TRBJ1-4	many	TRBV7-2	CASSLWGRREKLFF
TRBJ1-5	few	TRBV6-6	CASSFALRTGSNQPQHF
TRBJ1-1	few	TRBV10-3	CAISDATGGTAEAFF
TRBJ2-5	NA	TRBV9	CASSVAGDEKTQYF
TRBJ1-5	once	TRBV11-2	CASSSSEGQPQHF
TRBJ2-4	many	TRBV5-1	CASSWYGQNIQYF
TRBJ2-2	few	TRBV30	CAWSPLDRGTGELFF
TRBJ2-7	many	TRBV4-1	CASSQVGAPNTYEQYF
TRBJ2-5	few	TRBV6-2/TRBV6-3	CASSYSVAGKYF
TRBJ1-5	many	TRBV12-3/TRBV12-4	CASSAKRVRQPQHF
TRBJ1-5	few	TRBV12-3/TRBV12-4	CASSLGDYSNQPQHF
TRBJ2-2	NA	TRBV7-6	CASSLGSGIANTGELFF
TRBJ2-2	NA	TRBV20-1	CSADRGLAGELFF